The 27 T cell receptor beta chains listed next were all sequenced from one sample in a study of response to subunit inactivated influenza vaccine. TCRdb re-called the RT-PCR reads through MiXCR, storing one row per CDR3 protein. The sample gives about 780,000 distinct CDR3 sequences, about a fifth of which show up once; roughly 11% is in the top ten. Sequencing used PBMCs from blood, obtained more than 4 days after vaccination. These TCRs come from a man aged 50 to 59 who received an inactivated influenza vaccine.

In this sample, this clonotype turned up a few times. The V call is TRBV4-2, the J call TRBJ2-1; 8 nucleotides match TRBD2. Germline CDR1 reads LGHNA; CDR2 reads YNFKEQ. The V gene end was trimmed by 1 base and the J gene end by 12 bases; junction bases not matched to a gene: 11. There are 15 residues in the CDR3. The CDR3 protein is CASSQGRREVEGQFF. CDR3 DNA sequence: TGTGCCAGCAGCCAAGGTCGGCGGGAGGTCGAGGGGCAGTTCTTC.

This clonotype has just a few counts. V is TRBV29-1 and J is TRBJ1-1; D gene uncertain. This CDR3 spans 14 amino acids. The germline CDR1 and CDR2 sequences are SQVTM and ANQGSEA. V was shortened by 6 bases and J by 4 bases, with 18 bases between the two germline ends. For the CDR3, the DNA is TGCAGCGTCCGAATTACCGTGACGGGCACTGAAGCTTTCTTT. This encodes CSVRITVTGTEAFF.

This clonotype was seen at least ten times. The rearrangement joins TRBV29-1 to TRBJ2-4; 8 nucleotides align to TRBD1. Trimming at V came to 6 bases and at J to 6 bases, leaving 7 bases not matched to a gene. CDR1 is SQVTM and CDR2 is ANQGSEA in the germline V gene. This CDR3 contains 13 residues. The CDR3, as DNA: TGCAGCGTGGAAACAGGACAGGGAAACATTCAGTACTTC. Protein product: CSVETGQGNIQYF.

This clonotype was recorded many times. CDR3 DNA sequence: TGCAGTGCCTGGACGGGCTCTTACTCCTACGAGCAGTACTTC. Translated, it gives CSAWTGSYSYEQYF. This sequence joins TRBV20-1 and TRBJ2-7; the D is unclear. This CDR3 has 14 residues. V was trimmed by 6 bases and J by 0 bases, leaving 15 bases between them. Per germline, CDR1 DFQATT and CDR2 SNEGSKA (reference sequence).

This clonotype was picked up a small number of times. This chain links TRBV5-4 with TRBJ2-3; TRBD2 matches at 10 bases. The CDR3 runs to 15 residues. V trimming: 3 bases; J trimming: 4 bases; junction bases outside the gene matches: 5. Looked up from germline, CDR1 is SGHNT and CDR2 is YYREEE (reference sequence). DNA for the CDR3: TGTGCCAGCAGCTGGAGCGGGGGGGCCTCAGATACGCAGTATTTT. Translation: CASSWSGGASDTQYF.

Ten or more counts support this clonotype. This chain connects TRBV28 to TRBJ2-3; D call uncertain. This CDR3 region has 13 residues. In germline, CDR1 is MDHEN, CDR2 SYDVKM. The ends were cut back, 8 bases at V and 6 bases at J, with 15 bases in the middle. CDR3 loop: CASGSSYRDTQYF. CDR3 nucleotides: TGTGCCAGCGGCTCATCTTATCGGGATACGCAGTATTTT. Based on the CDR3 plus reference TRBV28 and TRBJ2-3, the full variable domain is DVKVTQSSRYLVKRTGEKVFLECVQDMDHENMFWYRQDPGLGLRLIYFSYDVKMKEKGDIPEGYSVSREKKERFSLILESASTNQTSMYLCASGSSYRDTQYFGPGTRLTVL.

As to this clonotype: This may be a read error, as it is one base from a much larger clone. The V and J genes are TRBV5-1 and TRBJ2-7; no firm D call. This CDR3 spans 14 amino acids. Germline V gives CDR1 SGHRS, CDR2 YFSETQ. The CDR3 region is CANSLELGSYEQYF. The CDR3 coding sequence is TGCGCCAACAGCTTGGAGCTGGGCAGCTACGAGCAGTACTTC.

The chain carries TRBV12-3 or TRBV12-4 and TRBJ2-6; no firm D call. Deletions cut 5 bases from V and 4 bases from J, with 12 bases between. CDR3 length equals 15 residues. This chain's CDR3 is CASSPAASGANVLTF. The CDR3 nucleotides read TGTGCCAGCAGTCCCGCCGCCTCCGGGGCCAACGTCCTGACTTTC.

The V and J genes are TRBV28 and TRBJ2-1, with 16 bases fitting TRBD2. V was clipped by 2 bases and J by 7 bases; unmatched bases: 2. CDR3 length equals 16 residues. CDR1 and CDR2 from the germline V gene are MDHEN and SYDVKM. Here the CDR3 DNA reads TGTGCCAGCAGTTTAGGGGGACTAGCGGGAGGGAATGAGCAGTTCTTC. Translating it yields CASSLGGLAGGNEQFF.

This clonotype was picked up many times. V and J are TRBV5-5 and TRBJ2-7; 10 nucleotides align to TRBD1. Germline V CDR1 and CDR2: SGHKS, YYEKEE (reference sequence). The CDR3 extends over 13 amino acids. Trimming removed 3 bases from V and 7 bases from J; junction bases left unmatched: 4. CDR3 in DNA: TGTGCCAGCAGCTCCGGGACAGGGGAAGAGCAGTACTTC. It yields the protein CASSSGTGEEQYF.

This clonotype was seen repeatedly, ten times or more. The V gene is TRBV7-2, the J gene TRBJ2-3, with 9 bases matching TRBD2. CDR3 length: 15 amino acids. Germline-derived CDR1 and CDR2 are SGHTA and FQGNSA. With V trimmed by 5 bases and J by 4 bases, 7 bases remained unmatched. CDR3 amino acids: CASSMRGGSSDTQYF. DNA of the CDR3: TGTGCCAGCAGCATGCGGGGGGGCAGCTCAGATACGCAGTATTTT. Together with reference TRBV7-2 and TRBJ2-3, the CDR3 gives the full variable domain: GAGVSQSPSNKVTEKGKDVELRCDPISGHTALYWYRQSLGQGLEFLIYFQGNSAPDKSGLPSDRFSAERTGGSVSTLTIQRTQQEDSAVYLCASSMRGGSSDTQYFGPGTRLTVL.

This chain connects TRBV6-1 to TRBJ2-5, with D maybe TRBD1 (6 bases). Trimming pared 5 bases from V and 4 bases from J, leaving 14 bases between. The CDR3 length is 14 residues. The germline V gene encodes CDR1 MNHNS and CDR2 SASEGT. CDR3 nucleotides: TGTGCCAGCAGTCTCAATACAGGGCTAGAGACCCAGTACTTC. As protein: CASSLNTGLETQYF.

The chain links TRBV20-1 to TRBJ1-4; TRBD1 might be the D (5 bases). The CDR3 runs 14 residues. Trimming shortened V by 6 bases and J by 3 bases, and 14 bases separated the two germline ends. Germline V lookup: CDR1 DFQATT, CDR2 SNEGSKA (reference sequence). CDR3 amino acids: CSALWGGANEKLFF. The DNA of the CDR3 is TGCAGTGCCTTATGGGGGGGAGCTAATGAAAAACTGTTTTTT.

The chain couples TRBV12-3 or TRBV12-4 to TRBJ1-2; 8 nucleotides align to TRBD1. V dropped 6 bases and J dropped 3; count of bases not matched to a gene: 9. The CDR3 loop spans 15 amino acids. CDR3 loop: CASSPPTGVDYGYTF. The CDR3 nucleotides are TGTGCCAGCAGCCCGCCGACAGGGGTGGACTATGGCTACACCTTC.

This clonotype was seen many times. This chain uses TRBV29-1 with TRBJ2-4, with 7 bases that match TRBD1. Unmatched junction bases numbered 9, after V lost 6 bases and J lost 7 bases. The CDR3 extends over 13 amino acids. CDR1 SQVTM and CDR2 ANQGSEA come from the germline V gene. Here the CDR3 DNA reads TGCAGCGTCGACGCGACAGGGTCGAACATTCAGTACTTC. This sequence encodes CSVDATGSNIQYF. Full variable domain (remainder filled in from reference TRBV29-1 and TRBJ2-4): SAVISQKPSRDICQRGTSLTIQCQVDSQVTMMFWYRQQPGQSLTLIATANQGSEATYESGFVIDKFPISRPNLTFSTLTVSNMSPEDSSIYLCSVDATGSNIQYFGAGTRLSVL.

The chain employs TRBV6-1 and TRBJ2-3; D possibly corresponds to TRBD2 (5 bases). The CDR3 sequence is 16 residues long. With 4 bases removed from V and 0 bases from J, the gap between germline ends came to 14 bases. Germline CDR1 and CDR2: MNHNS and SASEGT. The DNA for the CDR3 is TGTGCCAGCAGTGCCCCTGTCAGCGGAAGCACAGATACGCAGTATTTT. It specifies CASSAPVSGSTDTQYF.

V usage is TRBV4-3 and J usage is TRBJ2-5, with no clear D. Trimming left V 0 bases short and J 2 bases short, with 10 bases between. Germline V CDR1 and CDR2: LGHNA, YSLEER. The CDR3 runs 15 residues. Written as DNA, the CDR3 is TGCGCCAGCAGCCAAGATCGAAGAGCTCAAGAGACCCAGTACTTC. The encoded protein is CASSQDRRAQETQYF.

V is TRBV20-1 and J is TRBJ2-7; D possibly uses TRBD1 or TRBD2 (6 bases each). The V and J ends lost 5 bases and 5 bases respectively, with 16 bases between them. The CDR3 covers 13 residues. Germline values: CDR1 DFQATT, CDR2 SNEGSKA (reference sequence). The CDR3 bases are TGCAGTGCTGGCTACAGGGACTTGCACGAGCAGTACTTC. The encoded protein is CSAGYRDLHEQYF.

This clonotype has a handful of counts. The gene calls are TRBV10-3 and TRBJ1-2; D gene uncertain. V gave up 0 bases and J gave up 5 bases, with 13 bases separating them. This CDR3 region has 15 residues. CDR1 ENHRY and CDR2 SYGVKD come from the germline V gene. CDR3: CAISESRTASYGYTF. The CDR3 nucleotides read TGTGCCATCAGTGAGTCGAGGACGGCTTCATATGGCTACACCTTC.

This clonotype appeared many times. V gene TRBV29-1 combines with J gene TRBJ1-2; TRBD1 aligns across 8 bases. This CDR3 comprises 13 residues. J gave up 5 bases and V 5 bases, and 7 bases lay outside the gene matches. The germline CDR1 and CDR2 sequences are SQVTM and ANQGSEA. In DNA form, the CDR3 reads TGCAGCGTTTGGACAGGGCAAGGGTATGGCTACACCTTC. Amino acid sequence: CSVWTGQGYGYTF. The variable domain in full, with the rest retrieved from reference TRBV29-1 and TRBJ1-2, is SAVISQKPSRDICQRGTSLTIQCQVDSQVTMMFWYRQQPGQSLTLIATANQGSEATYESGFVIDKFPISRPNLTFSTLTVSNMSPEDSSIYLCSVWTGQGYGYTFGSGTRLTVV.

This clonotype showed up just a few times. V usage is TRBV20-1 and J usage is TRBJ2-7, with TRBD1 identical over 9 bases. Germline loops: CDR1 DFQATT, CDR2 SNEGSKA (reference sequence). CDR3 length: 16 residues. V was clipped by 6 bases and J by 5 bases; unmatched bases: 17. CDR3 protein: CSARRVMDRGGNEQYF. In DNA form, the CDR3 reads TGCAGTGCCAGGCGGGTGATGGACAGGGGAGGGAACGAGCAGTACTTC.

The rearrangement uses TRBV4-2 and TRBJ2-3, with 7 bases identical to TRBD1. The junction had 29 bases not matched to a gene; V was cut back by 4 bases and J by 4 bases. CDR1 is LGHNA, CDR2 YNFKEQ, per germline. This CDR3 has 22 residues. The CDR3 nucleotides are TGTGCCAGCAGCCGGGACAGCGACAACCTATACACGGGGTGGATGAATCCAGATACGCAGTATTTT. Translation: CASSRDSDNLYTGWMNPDTQYF.

The V call is TRBV7-2, the J call TRBJ2-5; TRBD1 agrees at 9 bases. The junction had 12 bases not matched to a gene; V was cut back by 5 bases and J by 5 bases. The CDR3 is 16 amino acids. CDR1 is SGHTA, CDR2 FQGNSA, per germline. CDR3 region: CASSPPLPGQGETQYF. The CDR3 DNA is TGTGCCAGCAGCCCCCCTCTACCAGGACAGGGGGAGACCCAGTACTTC.

In this sample, this clonotype turned up a few times. The chain employs TRBV7-2 and TRBJ2-1, with 10 positions matching TRBD2. The trim removed 6 bases at V and 8 bases at J, leaving 10 bases unmatched. Germline V gene sequence: CDR1 SGHTA, CDR2 FQGNSA. The CDR3 runs 15 residues. Here the CDR3 reads CASRLKLAGYDEQFF. CDR3 nucleotide sequence: TGTGCCAGCAGGTTAAAACTAGCGGGGTATGATGAGCAGTTCTTC.

This chain connects TRBV5-1 to TRBJ2-3, with D possibly being TRBD1 or TRBD2 (5 bases each). Germline values: CDR1 SGHRS, CDR2 YFSETQ. V was shortened by 0 bases and J by 2 bases, with 13 bases between the two germline ends. This CDR3 comprises 16 residues. In DNA form, the CDR3 reads TGCGCCAGCAGCTTGGCCACTCGAGGGGACACAGATACGCAGTATTTT. Protein: CASSLATRGDTDTQYF.

The CDR3 loop reads CASSRRSRGYTF. Here the CDR3 DNA reads TGTGCCAGCAGCCGAAGGTCTCGTGGCTACACCTTC. The chain recombines TRBV5-6 with TRBJ1-2, with D unresolved. This CDR3 has 12 residues. Germline CDR1 and CDR2: SGHDT and YYEEEE. V was pared by 4 bases and J by 7 bases, with 11 bases between.

This chain uses TRBV20-1 with TRBJ1-2; D gene uncertain. Germline V lookup: CDR1 DFQATT, CDR2 SNEGSKA (reference sequence). The CDR3 loop spans 12 amino acids. V was pared by 2 bases and J by 8 bases, with 12 bases between. The CDR3 protein is CSARTRRQGYTF. CDR3 nucleotides: TGCAGTGCTAGAACCCGTCGGCAGGGCTACACCTTC.